The T cell receptor beta chain under discussion was sequenced for a study of beta chain features in type 1 diabetes. Broader study findings: Insertions were fewer and deletions more numerous at VDJ junctions in type 1 diabetes patients.

Donors contributed one heparinised blood draw apiece, averaging approximately 0.12 L. The germline gives CDR1 SGDLS, CDR2 YYNGEE. The length of the CDR3 is 15 residues. The trim removed 3 bases at V and 1 base at J, leaving 1 base unmatched. In its sample, this clone was seen a few times. The antigen is undetermined. The study reverse transcribed the entire isolated RNA, so it sequenced expressed TCRB transcripts. Profiled with immunoSEQ multiplex PCR; TCRdb holds only in-frame clones, not every one. In the table there are about 44,000 clones, around 50% of which are singletons. V and J are TRBV9 and TRBJ2-1; 10 bases are shared with TRBD1. The clonotype was recovered from a woman between 18 and 30 years old in good health. Input material: Tregs from blood. In nucleotides, the CDR3 is TGTGCCAGCAGCGCGGACAGGGGGTCCTACAATGAGCAGTTCTTC. As protein: CASSADRGSYNEQFF.